These T cell receptor beta chains were read from a single sample in a study of shared clonotypes between healthy human individuals. Assay: immunoSEQ multiplex PCR; the TCRdb copy retains only in-frame clones and omits some. The sample has a few million clones; approximately 93% are singletons. The sample taken for sequencing was naive CD4+ T cells from PBMCs. The origin of the receptors is a man aged 18 to 30 in good health. Some clones in this sample may be carry-over from other donors' samples. Each CDR3 is given with its conserved first and last residue. The order of the fields is J gene, V gene, clone size, D gene, CDR3 DNA, CDR3 protein. A D gene is named only where the DNA matches it firmly. The size of a clone is reported for some rows only, either as once, few or many, or as a class for expanded clones.

>TRBJ2-3|TRBV10-3|once|NA
TGTGCCATCCGGGCTAGCACAGATACGCAGTATTTT
CAIRASTDTQYF
>TRBJ2-7|TRBV6-1|once|NA
TGTGCCAGCAGGAAAAGGGTCCTAGGGGACGAGCAGTACTTC
CASRKRVLGDEQYF
>TRBJ2-1|TRBV18|NA|TRBD2
TGTGCCAGCTCCACCGTCTCCGGGACTAGCGGGCAGTTCTTC
CASSTVSGTSGQFF
>TRBJ1-2|TRBV2|few|NA
TGTGCCAGCAGTGAAGAGGGTGGCTACACCTTC
CASSEEGGYTF
>TRBJ1-5|TRBV19|few|TRBD1
TGTGCCAGTAGTATAGGACAGGGCGGCAATCAGCCCCAGCATTTT
CASSIGQGGNQPQHF
>TRBJ2-1|TRBV6-1|NA|TRBD1
TGTGCCAGCAGACACCAGGACAGGGGGCCCAATGAGCAGTTCTTC
CASRHQDRGPNEQFF
>TRBJ2-7|TRBV21-1|NA|NA
TGTGCCAGCAGCAAGGGGGACAGGGGGAACGAGCAGTACTTC
CASSKGDRGNEQYF
>TRBJ2-7|TRBV7-9|once|TRBD1
TGTGCCAGCAGCTCCACCGACAGGGCCCTTTCCCAGTACTTC
CASSSTDRALSQYF
>TRBJ2-7|TRBV7-3|NA|NA
TGTGCCAGCAGCCGTACAGGGACTGACTCCTACGAGCAGTACTTC
CASSRTGTDSYEQYF
>TRBJ1-5|TRBV6-1|NA|NA
TGTGCCAGCAGTGAAGGACAGAGGAGCAATCAGCCCCAGCATTTT
CASSEGQRSNQPQHF
>TRBJ1-1|TRBV5-6|NA|NA
TGTGCCAGCAGCTTTAGGACTTGGCAGAAGAACACTGAAGCTTTCTTT
CASSFRTWQKNTEAFF
>TRBJ2-6|TRBV28|NA|NA
TGTGCCAGCAGTCGTCACTCTGGGGCCAACGTCCTGACTTTC
CASSRHSGANVLTF
>TRBJ2-7|TRBV15|once|TRBD2
TGTGCCACCAGCAGAGATCGTAGACTAGCGGTCTACGAGCAGTACTTC
CATSRDRRLAVYEQYF
>TRBJ2-3|TRBV10-1|NA|NA
TGCGCCAGCAGTGAGTCTACCCAACGGGATACGCAGTATTTT
CASSESTQRDTQYF
>TRBJ2-5|TRBV7-2|once|NA
TGTGCCAGCAGCTTAGGCGCCTTACAAGAGACCCAGTACTTC
CASSLGALQETQYF
>TRBJ2-5|TRBV5-1|once|TRBD2
TGCGCCAGCACCCGTGGGTCGGGAGGCGAGACCCAGTACTTC
CASTRGSGGETQYF